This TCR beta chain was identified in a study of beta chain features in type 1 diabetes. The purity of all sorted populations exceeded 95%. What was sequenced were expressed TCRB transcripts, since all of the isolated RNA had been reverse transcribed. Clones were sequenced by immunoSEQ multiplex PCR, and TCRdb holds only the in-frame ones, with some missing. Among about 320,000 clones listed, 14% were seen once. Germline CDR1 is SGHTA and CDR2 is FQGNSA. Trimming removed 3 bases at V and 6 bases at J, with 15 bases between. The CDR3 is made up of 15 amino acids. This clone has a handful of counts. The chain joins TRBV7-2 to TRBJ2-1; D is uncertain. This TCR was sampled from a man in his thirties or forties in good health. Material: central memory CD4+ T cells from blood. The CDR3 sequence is CASSFTGGVFNEQFF. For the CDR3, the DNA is TGTGCCAGCAGCTTTACCGGTGGGGTTTTCAATGAGCAGTTCTTC. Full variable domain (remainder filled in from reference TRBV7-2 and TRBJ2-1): GAGVSQSPSNKVTEKGKDVELRCDPISGHTALYWYRQSLGQGLEFLIYFQGNSAPDKSGLPSDRFSAERTGGSVSTLTIQRTQQEDSAVYLCASSFTGGVFNEQFFGPGTRLTVL.